This T cell receptor beta chain emerged from a study of cytomegalovirus exposure and HLA in healthy donors. With 1 base clipped from V and 0 bases from J, the junction kept 9 bases outside the gene matches. The CDR3 spans 17 residues. Germline assignment: CDR1 SEHNR and CDR2 FQNEAQ (reference sequence). The study ran its PCR with 60 Vbeta and 13 Jbeta primers. Measured with immunoSEQ multiplex PCR; TCRdb has only the in-frame clones, and not every one. The sample holds about 86,000 clones, 70% to 85% seen once. Source material: PBMCs. The TCR sequence derives from a man aged 60-69 years in good health and CMV-seronegative. The rearrangement links TRBV7-9 to TRBJ2-7, with 7 bases fitting TRBD1. CDR3 sequence reads: CASSLGVSRGLSYEQYF. For the CDR3, the DNA is TGTGCCAGCAGCTTAGGTGTATCAAGGGGGCTCTCCTACGAGCAGTACTTC. The variable domain in full, completed from reference TRBV7-9 and TRBJ2-7, reads DTGVSQNPRHKITKRGQNVTFRCDPISEHNRLYWYRQTLGQGPEFLTYFQNEAQLEKSRLLSDRFSAERPKGSFSTLEIQRTEQGDSAMYLCASSLGVSRGLSYEQYFGPGTRLTVT.